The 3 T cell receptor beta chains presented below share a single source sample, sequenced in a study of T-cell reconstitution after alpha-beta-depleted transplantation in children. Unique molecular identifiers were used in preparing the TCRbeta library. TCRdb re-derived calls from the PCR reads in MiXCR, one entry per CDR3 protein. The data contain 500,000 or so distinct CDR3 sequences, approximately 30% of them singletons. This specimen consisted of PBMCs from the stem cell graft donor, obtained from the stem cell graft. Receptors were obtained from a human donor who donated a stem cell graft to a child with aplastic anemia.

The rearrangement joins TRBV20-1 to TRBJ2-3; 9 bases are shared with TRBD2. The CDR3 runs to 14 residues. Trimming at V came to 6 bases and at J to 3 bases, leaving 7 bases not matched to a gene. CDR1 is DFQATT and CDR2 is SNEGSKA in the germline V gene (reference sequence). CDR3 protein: CSAPTSGLTDTQYF. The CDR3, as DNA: TGCAGTGCCCCCACTAGCGGGTTAACAGATACGCAGTATTTT.

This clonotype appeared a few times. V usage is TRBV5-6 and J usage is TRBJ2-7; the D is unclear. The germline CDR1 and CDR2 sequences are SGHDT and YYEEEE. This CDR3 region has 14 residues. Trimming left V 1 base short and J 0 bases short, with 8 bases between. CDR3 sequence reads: CASSLRPSSYEQYF. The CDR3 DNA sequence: TGTGCCAGCAGCTTGAGACCAAGCTCCTACGAGCAGTACTTC.

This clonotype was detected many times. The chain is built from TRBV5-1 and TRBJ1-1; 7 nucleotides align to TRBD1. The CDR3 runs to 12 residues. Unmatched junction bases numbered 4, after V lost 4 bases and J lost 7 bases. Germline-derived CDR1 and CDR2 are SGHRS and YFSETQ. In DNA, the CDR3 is TGCGCCAGCAGCCCTGGGACAGTTGAAGCTTTCTTT. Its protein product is CASSPGTVEAFF.